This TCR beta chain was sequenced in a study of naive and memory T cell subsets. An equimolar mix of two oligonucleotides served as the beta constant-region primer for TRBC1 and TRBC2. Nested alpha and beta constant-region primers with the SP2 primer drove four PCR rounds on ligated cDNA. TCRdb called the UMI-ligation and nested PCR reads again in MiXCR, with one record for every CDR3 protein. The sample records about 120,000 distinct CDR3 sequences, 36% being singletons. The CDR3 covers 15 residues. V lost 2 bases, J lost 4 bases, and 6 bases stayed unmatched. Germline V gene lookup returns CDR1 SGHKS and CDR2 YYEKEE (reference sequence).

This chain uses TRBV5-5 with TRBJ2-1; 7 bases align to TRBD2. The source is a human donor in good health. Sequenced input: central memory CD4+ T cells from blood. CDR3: CASSFSLARYNEQFF. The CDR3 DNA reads TGTGCCAGCAGCTTCTCACTAGCGAGATACAATGAGCAGTTCTTC.